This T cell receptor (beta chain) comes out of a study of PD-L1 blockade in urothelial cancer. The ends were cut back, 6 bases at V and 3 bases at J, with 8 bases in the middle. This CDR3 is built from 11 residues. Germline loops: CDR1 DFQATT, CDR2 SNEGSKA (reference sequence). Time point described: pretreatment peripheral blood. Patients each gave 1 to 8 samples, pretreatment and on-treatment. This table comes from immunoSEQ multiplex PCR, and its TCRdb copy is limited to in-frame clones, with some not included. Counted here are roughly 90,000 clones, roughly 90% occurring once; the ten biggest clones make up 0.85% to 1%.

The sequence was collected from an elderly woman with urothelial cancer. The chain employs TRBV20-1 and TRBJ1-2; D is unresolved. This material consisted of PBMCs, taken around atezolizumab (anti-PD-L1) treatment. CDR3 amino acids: CSAPVDYGYTF. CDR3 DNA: TGCAGTGCGCCGGTTGACTATGGCTACACCTTC.